This TCR beta chain was profiled in a study of blood T cells in healthy people across ages. Donation came from healthy Caucasian individuals in Russia who were aged roughly 6 to 95. Sample-barcoded 5' priming and a J-beta primer mix drove a second PCR of roughly 6 to 12 cycles. MiXCR, run by TCRdb on the 5' RACE reads, gives a single entry per CDR3 protein. The profile shows about 2 million distinct CDR3 sequences, around half of them singletons. The V gene end was trimmed by 7 bases and the J gene end by 5 bases; junction bases not matched to a gene: 13. The length of the CDR3 is 16 residues. Germline CDR1 and CDR2: MDHEN and SYDVKM.

This sequence originates from a woman aged 40 to 50 in good health. The chain is built from TRBV28 and TRBJ1-2, with 10 bases aligning to TRBD1. Sequenced material: blood. CDR3: CASTLPGTGAPYGYTF. The CDR3 coding sequence is TGTGCCAGCACTCTCCCCGGGACAGGGGCCCCTTATGGCTACACCTTC.